This is a list of T cell receptor beta chains from one sample in a study of cytomegalovirus exposure and HLA in healthy donors. TCRdb's table, derived via immunoSEQ multiplex PCR, lists solely in-frame clones and lacks some. Its listing shows tens of thousands of clones. The source material was PBMCs. Source of these receptors: a middle-aged woman in good health and CMV-seropositive. CDR3s include the opening cysteine and the closing phenylalanine or tryptophan. The D gene is left open where the match is weak.

>TRBD1|TRBJ2-7|TRBV10-1
CASSESGQGRYEQYF
TGCGCCAGCAGTGAATCGGGACAGGGGCGGTACGAGCAGTACTTC
>TRBD1|TRBJ1-1|TRBV29-1
CSASGDRATEAFF
TGCAGCGCCTCGGGGGACAGGGCCACTGAAGCTTTCTTT
>-|TRBJ2-3|TRBV7-3
CASSLEGTGTDTQYF
TGTGCCAGCAGCTTAGAGGGTACAGGCACAGATACGCAGTATTTT
>TRBD2|TRBJ2-7|TRBV5-1
CASSSGSGDEQYF
TGCGCCAGCAGCTCGGGGAGCGGGGACGAGCAGTACTTC
>-|TRBJ2-1|TRBV11-2
CASSLQVGTYNGNEQFF
TGTGCCAGCAGCTTACAGGTTGGGACTTATAATGGGAATGAGCAGTTCTTC
>-|TRBJ2-1|TRBV14
CASSRDWSSYNEQFF
TGTGCCAGCAGCCGCGACTGGAGCTCCTACAATGAGCAGTTCTTC
>TRBD1|TRBJ2-3|TRBV7-8
CASSGSTGGGTDTQYF
TGTGCCAGCAGCGGCTCGACAGGGGGCGGAACAGATACGCAGTATTTT
>-|TRBJ2-1|TRBV11-1
CASSLRRMEEESYNEQFF
TGTGCCAGCAGCTTAAGACGGATGGAAGAGGAATCCTACAATGAGCAGTTCTTC
>-|TRBJ1-5|TRBV10-2
CASSLVVGGNQPQHF
TGCGCCAGCAGTCTCGTAGTCGGGGGCAATCAGCCCCAGCATTTT
>TRBD1|TRBJ1-1|TRBV10-1
CASSGGLQGTEAFF
TGCGCCAGCAGTGGTGGCCTACAGGGGACTGAAGCTTTCTTT
>TRBD2|TRBJ2-3|TRBV2
CARALAGADTQYF
TGTGCCAGAGCTCTAGCGGGAGCAGATACGCAGTATTTT
>TRBD1|TRBJ2-7|TRBV18
CASSPGQGWEQYF
TGTGCCAGCTCACCCGGACAGGGTTGGGAGCAGTACTTC
>TRBD1|TRBJ1-3|TRBV5-6
CASSLVGTGFRGTIYF
TGTGCCAGCAGCTTGGTGGGGACAGGTTTTCGGGGCACCATATATTTT
>-|TRBJ1-2|TRBV6-5
CASSSPAGGNYGYTF
TGTGCCAGCAGTTCCCCGGCCGGGGGAAACTATGGCTACACCTTC
>TRBD2|TRBJ2-7|TRBV19
CASSMETSGFYEQYF
TGTGCCAGTAGTATGGAGACTAGCGGATTCTACGAGCAGTACTTC
>-|TRBJ1-2|TRBV21-1
CASGWGCRGLSDGYTF
TGTGCCAGCGGGTGGGGTTGCAGGGGTTTATCGGATGGCTACACCTTC
>TRBD1|TRBJ2-7|TRBV28
CASRTTGTGPKQYF
TGTGCCAGCAGGACGACCGGGACAGGGCCTAAGCAGTACTTC
>TRBD1|TRBJ2-2|TRBV10-1
CASSGDRVPYGELFF
TGCGCCAGCAGTGGGGACAGGGTGCCATACGGGGAGCTGTTTTTT
>TRBD2|TRBJ2-3|TRBV6-4
CASKSSGGAADTQYF
TGTGCCAGCAAGTCCTCCGGGGGGGCAGCAGATACGCAGTATTTT
>TRBD2|TRBJ2-1|TRBV6-4
CASSAGTSGTDEQFF
TGTGCCAGCAGTGCCGGGACTAGCGGGACCGATGAGCAGTTCTTC
>-|TRBJ1-2|TRBV4-1
CASSPASGRNYGYTF
TGCGCCAGCAGCCCGGCCTCGGGGAGGAACTATGGCTACACCTTC
>TRBD1|TRBJ2-2|TRBV6-1
CATQGESTGELFF
TGTGCCACCCAGGGGGAGTCCACCGGGGAGCTGTTTTTT
>TRBD2|TRBJ2-5|TRBV11-2
CASSARLGLAGGVETQYF
TGTGCCAGCAGCGCACGACTAGGACTAGCGGGGGGGGTCGAGACCCAGTACTTC
>TRBD2|TRBJ2-7|TRBV28
CASSPLVKREGREQYF
TGTGCCAGCAGTCCACTCGTTAAGCGGGAGGGGAGGGAGCAGTACTTC
>TRBD1|TRBJ2-3|TRBV29-1
CSVKKGQGATDTQYF
TGCAGCGTTAAAAAGGGACAGGGGGCCACAGATACGCAGTATTTT
>TRBD2|TRBJ2-3|TRBV6-6
CAGKTSGNTDTQYF
TGTGCCGGCAAGACTAGCGGCAACACAGATACGCAGTATTTT
>-|TRBJ2-2|TRBV11-2
CASSLDRASGELFF
TGTGCCAGCAGCTTAGACAGGGCTAGCGGGGAGCTGTTTTTT
>TRBD1|TRBJ1-2|TRBV6-5
CASTLTGDGYTF
TGTGCCAGCACCTTGACAGGGGACGGCTACACCTTC
>-|TRBJ2-5|TRBV7-9
CASRRTQGETQYF
TGTGCCAGCCGCCGGACCCAGGGTGAGACCCAGTACTTC
>TRBD1|TRBJ1-1|TRBV5-1
CASRVNGDRDRRDEAFF
TGCGCCAGCAGAGTAAACGGGGACAGGGATCGTAGGGATGAAGCTTTCTTT
>TRBD1|TRBJ2-7|TRBV9
CASSEGTGGFYEQYF
TGTGCCAGCAGCGAAGGGACAGGGGGCTTCTACGAGCAGTACTTC
>TRBD1|TRBJ2-7|TRBV19
CASSIAHRGLSYEQYF
TGTGCCAGTAGTATAGCCCACAGGGGCCTCTCCTACGAGCAGTACTTC
>-|TRBJ2-7|TRBV20-1
CSALQSIEQYF
TGCAGTGCCTTGCAATCTATCGAGCAGTACTTC
>-|TRBJ2-1|TRBV7-9
CASSLARGRNNEQFF
TGTGCCAGCAGCTTAGCCCGCGGGCGGAACAATGAGCAGTTCTTC
>TRBD2|TRBJ2-5|TRBV12-5
CASGFGAGGLWETQYF
TGTGCTAGTGGTTTTGGGGCGGGAGGGCTGTGGGAGACCCAGTACTTC
>TRBD2|TRBJ2-1|TRBV7-2
CASSPSGGGYNEQFF
TGTGCCAGCAGCCCCAGCGGGGGGGGGTACAATGAGCAGTTCTTC
>-|TRBJ2-7|TRBV6-1
CASIRSPRASSEQYF
TGTGCCAGCATCCGGTCCCCGAGGGCCAGCAGCGAGCAGTACTTC
>TRBD2|TRBJ2-1|TRBV12-5
CASGPRLAGGQNEQFF
TGTGCTAGTGGTCCCCGACTAGCGGGGGGGCAAAATGAGCAGTTCTTC
>TRBD2|TRBJ2-7|TRBV25-1
CASSLTSGSYEQYF
TGTGCCAGCAGCCTGACTAGCGGTTCCTACGAGCAGTACTTC
>-|TRBJ2-2|TRBV6-5
CASSRTGELFF
TGTGCCAGCAGTCGTACCGGGGAGCTGTTTTTT
>TRBD1|TRBJ2-7|TRBV11-2
CASSPTGVKEQYF
TGTGCCAGCAGTCCGACAGGGGTGAAGGAGCAGTACTTC
>-|TRBJ1-3|TRBV6-1
CASSEQTGAGNTIYF
TGTGCCAGCAGTGAGCAGACGGGGGCTGGAAACACCATATATTTT
>TRBD1|TRBJ1-6|TRBV18
CASSPPGTDSLHF
TGTGCCAGCTCACCGCCTGGGACAGACTCCCTCCACTTT
>TRBD2|TRBJ2-7|TRBV27
CASSLSSASGSYEQYF
TGTGCCAGCAGTTTATCGTCGGCTAGCGGGAGCTACGAGCAGTACTTC
>-|TRBJ1-4|TRBV29-1
CSVARSTNEKLFF
TGCAGCGTTGCGCGATCAACTAATGAAAAACTGTTTTTT
>TRBD2|TRBJ2-5|TRBV7-6
CASSPEGGRTGQYF
TGTGCCAGCAGCCCAGAGGGCGGGAGGACCGGGCAGTACTTC
>TRBD2|TRBJ2-1|TRBV5-3
CARSLVECSGRAVENEQFF
TGTGCCAGAAGCTTGGTAGAGTGTAGCGGGAGGGCCGTCGAGAATGAGCAGTTCTTC
>-|TRBJ2-2|TRBV21-1
CASSKVTLPPDRVSTGELFF
TGTGCCAGCAGCAAAGTGACCCTACCTCCTGACAGGGTATCCACCGGGGAGCTGTTTTTT
>-|TRBJ2-6|TRBV19
CASSIGEGHSGANVLTF
TGTGCCAGTAGTATAGGCGAGGGCCACTCTGGGGCCAACGTCCTGACTTTC
>-|TRBJ2-1|TRBV5-1
CATSENSGSYNEQFF
TGCGCCACCAGTGAGAATAGCGGCTCCTACAATGAGCAGTTCTTC
>-|TRBJ1-4|TRBV29-1
CSVEHGGDEKLFF
TGCAGCGTTGAACATGGGGGGGACGAAAAACTGTTTTTT
>-|TRBJ2-2|TRBV10-2
CASCAIAGELFF
TGCGCCAGCTGCGCTATTGCCGGGGAGCTGTTTTTT
>-|TRBJ1-2|TRBV9
CASSGHRDNGYTF
TGTGCCAGCAGCGGCCACAGGGATAATGGCTACACCTTC
>TRBD1|TRBJ2-5|TRBV7-9
CASSRLTGHQETQYF
TGTGCCAGCAGCCGACTGACAGGGCACCAAGAGACCCAGTACTTC
>-|TRBJ1-1|TRBV5-4
CASSFQESGQPAAFF
TGTGCCAGCAGCTTCCAGGAGTCAGGGCAGCCCGCAGCTTTCTTT
>TRBD1|TRBJ1-2|TRBV7-8
CASGGTGINYGYTF
TGTGCCAGCGGGGGGACAGGGATTAACTATGGCTACACCTTC
>-|TRBJ2-7|TRBV29-1
CSLAPPYYYEQYF
TGCAGCTTGGCTCCACCTTATTACTACGAGCAGTACTTC
>-|TRBJ1-1|TRBV9
CASSVGQLGTEAFF
TGTGCCAGCAGCGTAGGACAGCTAGGGACTGAAGCTTTCTTT
>-|TRBJ2-5|TRBV9
CASSVAGAEEAQYF
TGTGCCAGCAGCGTAGCAGGGGCAGAAGAGGCCCAGTACTTC